Given below is one TCR beta chain in context. This receptor's antigen is unknown. The record has no base qualities; no much larger clone is one base away. The data are from a study of T cell changes during pregnancy in multiple sclerosis (dated by TCRdb to about 2019). In the study overall: The study looked at changes in the T cell repertoire across pregnancy in women with multiple sclerosis.

The CDR3, cysteine through phenylalanine, is 17 amino acids long. Solely the CDR3 DNA is kept, with 51 bases framed from the first base. V is trimmed back by 0 bases and J by 9 bases, and the junction contains 13 bases that no gene match accounts for. Sequences SQVTM (CDR1) and ANQGSEA (CDR2) are obtained from the germline V gene. Libraries were built with the immunoSEQ multiplex PCR assay. This is the immuneACCESS table as TCRdb keeps it, with only in-frame sequences that have V and J called. A part of the clones is gone; compared with another copy, unresolved V genes explain less than half, and the rest is unexplained. This sample is represented by 55,000 to 70,000 clones; around 92% of them were singletons. Approximately 2.8% of the sample rests with the top ten.

The starting material was CD8+ T cells from peripheral blood mononuclear cells, obtained in the third trimester of pregnancy. The receptor comes from a female donor in good health, enrolled as a control in a pregnancy study. The sequence joins TRBV29-1 to TRBJ1-6; 8 of the junction bases match TRBD1. Here the CDR3 is given as CSVEDRLLDRATSPLHF. At the DNA level, the sequence is TGCAGCGTTGAAGATCGCCTTCTGGACAGGGCTACTTCACCCCTCCACTTT.